Listed below are T cell receptor beta chains from one sample, sequenced in a study of CD8+ T cells in alopecia areata. Measured with immunoSEQ multiplex PCR; TCRdb has only the in-frame clones, and not every one. Of about 210,000 clones listed, under 60% are singletons. The specimen comprised CD4+ T cells sorted from blood, sampled at week 4, from a patient treated with tofacitinib. The receptors derive from a human donor with alopecia areata. CDR3s include the opening cysteine and the closing phenylalanine or tryptophan. Fields, in order: V gene, J gene, clone size, D gene, CDR3 DNA, CDR3 protein. A D gene is named only where the DNA matches it firmly. Size is stated for part of the rows, as once, few or many counts, or as a class when the clone is expanded.

TRBV5-4	TRBJ1-6	-	-	TGTGCCAGCAGCTTGGACAGTGTTTCACCCCTCCACTTT	CASSLDSVSPLHF
TRBV6-1	TRBJ1-1	-	-	TGTGCCAGTAGCAGACCGAACACTGAAGCTTTCTTT	CASSRPNTEAFF
TRBV4-2	TRBJ2-6	-	TRBD1	TGTGCCAGCAGCCAGGGGGACAGGTCCTTGTCTGGGGCCAACGTCCTGACTTTC	CASSQGDRSLSGANVLTF
TRBV18	TRBJ2-3	few	-	TGTGCCAGCTCACCAGCAGTCACAGATACGCAGTATTTT	CASSPAVTDTQYF
TRBV5-6	TRBJ2-4	many	-	TGTGCCAGCAGCTCGACGACCGGGAACCTCAAAAACATTCAGTACTTC	CASSSTTGNLKNIQYF
TRBV25-1	TRBJ1-1	-	-	TGTGCCAGCAGCAGTACAGGGCCGAACACTGAAGCTTTCTTT	CASSSTGPNTEAFF
TRBV7-2	TRBJ2-1	-	TRBD2	TGTGCCAGCAGCCCTAGCGGGGTGGGGAAGTTCTTC	CASSPSGVGKFF
TRBV25-1	TRBJ1-2	-	-	TGTGCCAGCAGTGATGGACGGGCGGACTATGGCTACACCTTC	CASSDGRADYGYTF
TRBV11-3	TRBJ2-1	-	TRBD2	TGTGCCAGCAGCGGCGGACTAGCGGGGGCGAACAATGAGCAGTTCTTC	CASSGGLAGANNEQFF
TRBV14	TRBJ2-7	few	-	TGTGCCAGCAGCCAAGATGAGGTGGGGTACTCTAGCGAGCAGTACTTC	CASSQDEVGYSSEQYF
TRBV29-1	TRBJ1-1	few	-	TGCAGCGTTGAAGAGGGAATAGGGACTGAAGCTTTCTTT	CSVEEGIGTEAFF
TRBV29-1	TRBJ2-1	-	-	TGCAGCGTTGAAGCCGAAGTGGGGGGCAGTTCGGTCTTC	CSVEAEVGGSSVF
TRBV30	TRBJ1-2	-	-	TGTGCCTGGAGTAGGACTGACTCTAACTATGGCTACACCTTC	CAWSRTDSNYGYTF
TRBV10-3	TRBJ1-1	-	-	TGTGCCATCAGTGAGTCGTCTGGGGACACTGAAGCTTTCTTT	CAISESSGDTEAFF
TRBV18	TRBJ1-1	few	-	TGTGCCAGCTCACCGCAGGGGAACACTGAAGCTTTCTTT	CASSPQGNTEAFF
TRBV15	TRBJ1-2	-	TRBD1	TGTGCCACCAGCACGGCCGGGACAGCCCCCAATGGCTACACCTTC	CATSTAGTAPNGYTF